Each of the 22 T cell receptor beta chains below was sequenced from the same sample in a study of shared clonotypes between healthy human individuals. Clones were sequenced by immunoSEQ multiplex PCR, and TCRdb holds only the in-frame ones, with some missing. The table records roughly 1,000,000 clones, 70% to 80% of them present only once. What was sequenced was memory CD4+ T cells from PBMCs. Indicated subset: CD45RA-negative fraction. The receptors derive from a young man in good health. Some clones in this sample may be carry-over from other donors' samples.

The chain recombines TRBV7-8 with TRBJ1-1, with a weak D call TRBD1 (6 bases). This CDR3 has 13 residues. CDR1 is SGHVS and CDR2 is FQNEAQ in the germline V gene. The V end lost 2 bases, the J end lost 7 bases, and 11 bases lay between the germline ends. The CDR3 region is CASSLTGLGEAFF. The DNA for the CDR3 is TGTGCCAGCAGCTTAACAGGGTTGGGTGAAGCTTTCTTT.

The chain joins TRBV27 to TRBJ1-2; 8 bases agree with TRBD1. J was trimmed by 4 bases and V by 8 bases; bases with no gene match: 9. Germline CDR1 reads MNHEY; CDR2 reads SMNVEV (reference sequence). The CDR3 runs 14 residues. The CDR3 DNA follows: TGTGCCAGCGCACGACAGGGGTTTTTCTATGGCTACACCTTC. Protein product: CASARQGFFYGYTF.

V usage is TRBV30 and J usage is TRBJ1-5, with 8 bases identical to TRBD1. V gave up 3 bases and J gave up 5 bases; unmatched junction bases: 0. The CDR3 has 12 amino acids. Germline V lookup: CDR1 GTSNPN, CDR2 SVGIG (reference sequence). In nucleotides, the CDR3 is TGTGCCTGGAGGGGACAGGATCAGCCCCAGCATTTT. It encodes CAWRGQDQPQHF. Variable domain in full (rest from reference TRBV30 and TRBJ1-5): SQTIHQWPATLVQPVGSPLSLECTVEGTSNPNLYWYRQAAGRGLQLLFYSVGIGQISSEVPQNLSASRPQDRQFILSSKKLLLSDSGFYLCAWRGQDQPQHFGDGTRLSIL.

The chain has TRBV30 and TRBJ2-5; 8 bases agree with TRBD2. CDR1 and CDR2 (germline): GTSNPN, SVGIG (reference sequence). The trim removed 2 bases at V and 10 bases at J, leaving 12 bases unmatched. The CDR3 length is 14 residues. CDR3 bases: TGTGCCTGGAGTAGGGGTACAGCGGGAGTGGACCAGTACTTC. This encodes CAWSRGTAGVDQYF.

CDR3 in DNA: TGTGCCAGCAGCTTGCTTCAGGGGGGATCACCCCTCCACTTT. Translated, it gives CASSLLQGGSPLHF. The genes are TRBV5-6 and TRBJ1-6, with 7 bases aligning to TRBD1. V was clipped by 1 base and J by 10 bases; unmatched bases: 5. This CDR3 spans 14 amino acids. CDR1 SGHDT and CDR2 YYEEEE come from the germline V gene.

The genes are TRBV19 and TRBJ1-1; D unclear. This CDR3 has 11 residues. Looked up from germline, CDR1 is LNHDA and CDR2 is SQIVND (reference sequence). V lost 7 bases and J 2 bases, leaving 5 bases between the germline ends. The CDR3 protein is CASKANTEAFF. The DNA for the CDR3 is TGTGCCAGTAAGGCTAACACTGAAGCTTTCTTT.

Only one count was recorded for this clone. CDR3 region: CASSMVDRGQNGYTF. The CDR3 bases are TGTGCCAGTAGTATGGTGGACAGGGGGCAAAATGGCTACACCTTC. The rearrangement joins TRBV19 to TRBJ1-2, with TRBD1 identical over 11 bases. From germline, CDR1 is LNHDA and CDR2 SQIVND (reference sequence). The CDR3 spans 15 residues. V gave up 3 bases and J gave up 6 bases; unmatched junction bases: 6.

The genes are TRBV5-1 and TRBJ2-2, with D tentatively TRBD1 (5 bases). Germline values: CDR1 SGHRS, CDR2 YFSETQ. CDR3 length equals 16 residues. V was cut by 1 base and J by 3 bases, with 13 bases left in between. In DNA, the CDR3 is TGCGCCAGCAGCTTGTCCTCTCTGACAGACACCGGGGAGCTGTTTTTT. Residues: CASSLSSLTDTGELFF. The entire variable domain, with the rest obtained from reference TRBV5-1 and TRBJ2-2, is as follows: KAGVTQTPRYLIKTRGQQVTLSCSPISGHRSVSWYQQTPGQGLQFLFEYFSETQRNKGNFPGRFSGRQFSNSRSEMNVSTLELGDSALYLCASSLSSLTDTGELFFGEGSRLTVL.

In its sample, this clone was seen once. The J gene is TRBJ1-2, the V gene TRBV6-6, with D unclear. V was cut by 4 bases and J by 1 base, with 7 bases left in between. CDR3 size: 13 residues. Germline V gives CDR1 MNHNY, CDR2 SVGAGI (reference sequence). The CDR3 sequence: CASSSARNYGYTF. In DNA, the CDR3 is TGTGCCAGCAGTTCGGCCCGTAACTATGGCTACACCTTC.

The count of this clone is one. The gene calls are TRBV18 and TRBJ1-5, with D unresolved. Germline V gene lookup returns CDR1 KGHSH and CDR2 LQKENI. The CDR3 spans 17 residues. V lost 3 bases to trimming and J lost 2 bases, with 17 bases between them. This CDR3 reads CASSPSDPMSGNQPQHF. CDR3 DNA sequence: TGTGCCAGCTCACCCTCGGACCCTATGTCCGGCAATCAGCCCCAGCATTTT.

Many counts were recorded for this clone. Other DNA sequences in the sample encode the same CDR3. J is TRBJ2-7 and V is TRBV30, with D perhaps matching TRBD1 (5 bases). The CDR3 extends over 11 amino acids. Looked up from germline, CDR1 is GTSNPN and CDR2 is SVGIG (reference sequence). V was trimmed by 5 bases and J by 6 bases, leaving 11 bases between them. As DNA, the CDR3 is TGTGCCTGGTCTTGGGGCGGCGAGCAGTACTTC. Translating gives CAWSWGGEQYF.

This clone has a handful of counts. The V and J genes are TRBV9 and TRBJ1-2, with unresolved D. This CDR3 comprises 14 residues. Trimming stripped 3 bases from V and 2 bases from J, with 11 bases between. Germline V CDR1 and CDR2: SGDLS, YYNGEE. CDR3 sequence reads: CASSGLRLNYGYTF. The DNA for the CDR3 is TGTGCCAGCAGCGGGCTGCGGCTCAACTATGGCTACACCTTC.

The chain employs TRBV28 and TRBJ1-2; the match to TRBD1 covers 8 bases. This CDR3 is 13 amino acids long. Germline trimming cut 7 bases from V and 5 bases from J; bases unmatched to any gene: 6. CDR1 MDHEN and CDR2 SYDVKM come from the germline V gene. The CDR3 reads CASTQNRGYGYTF. CDR3 nucleotide sequence: TGTGCCAGCACCCAAAACAGGGGGTATGGCTACACCTTC.

CDR3: CASILTGTNYEQYF. As DNA, the CDR3 is TGTGCCAGCATCCTTACCGGGACTAACTACGAGCAGTACTTC. The J gene is TRBJ2-7, the V gene TRBV5-6; TRBD2 matches 7 bases. The CDR3 has 14 amino acids. V was clipped by 6 bases and J by 3 bases; unmatched bases: 9. The V gene's germline CDR1 is SGHDT and CDR2 YYEEEE.

The rearrangement uses TRBV10-1 and TRBJ2-3; TRBD2 is a possible D gene (5 bases). Trimming cost V 10 bases and J 4 bases, with 15 bases left between them. Germline V gives CDR1 WNHNN, CDR2 SYGVQD (reference sequence). This CDR3 spans 13 amino acids. The CDR3 DNA sequence: TGCGCCACACTTGGGAGTCTCCCAGATACGCAGTATTTT. Its protein product is CATLGSLPDTQYF.

This chain links TRBV5-1 with TRBJ2-1; TRBD2 matches at 14 bases. This CDR3 is 17 amino acids long. CDR1 is SGHRS, CDR2 YFSETQ, per germline. With V trimmed by 4 bases and J by 4 bases, 7 bases remained unmatched. In DNA, the CDR3 is TGCGCCAGCAGCCCCGGGACTAGCGGGAGAGATTACAATGAGCAGTTCTTC. It specifies CASSPGTSGRDYNEQFF.

V gene TRBV9 combines with J gene TRBJ2-1, with 13 bases that match TRBD2. The CDR3 contains 19 residues. Germline V CDR1 and CDR2: SGDLS, YYNGEE. The junction had 8 bases not matched to a gene; V was cut back by 0 bases and J by 2 bases. The CDR3 is CASSVEETSGRPPYNEQFF. The CDR3 DNA sequence: TGTGCCAGCAGCGTAGAGGAGACTAGCGGGAGGCCCCCCTACAATGAGCAGTTCTTC.

This sequence joins TRBV27 and TRBJ2-3; TRBD1 agrees at 9 bases. The CDR3 has 16 residues. V shed 0 bases and J 0 bases; nucleotides not matched to a gene: 1. Germline CDR1 reads MNHEY; CDR2 reads SMNVEV (reference sequence). DNA of the CDR3: TGTGCCAGCAGTTTATCGGACAGGGGAAGCACAGATACGCAGTATTTT. This translates into CASSLSDRGSTDTQYF.

This chain uses TRBV28 with TRBJ1-2; possible D gene TRBD1, 5 bases. The CDR3 sequence is 16 residues long. CDR1 is MDHEN and CDR2 is SYDVKM in the germline V gene. Trimming pared 1 base from V and 8 bases from J, leaving 20 bases between. CDR3 nucleotide sequence: TGTGCCAGCAGTTTATTGGCAGGGCTCCGGGGTTTAGGCTACACCTTC. Translated, it gives CASSLLAGLRGLGYTF.

The chain couples TRBV28 to TRBJ2-1, with D possibly TRBD2 on 6 matching bases. Looked up from germline, CDR1 is MDHEN and CDR2 is SYDVKM. The CDR3 runs 16 residues. The V gene lost 4 bases and the J gene lost 9 bases, with 22 bases spanning the gap. Written as DNA, the CDR3 is TGTGCCAGCAGTTCCCGTAAGAGCGGGTTAGTCGGTGAGCAGTTCTTC. It is translated as CASSSRKSGLVGEQFF.

The chain combines TRBV7-9 with TRBJ2-7; TRBD2 matches at 7 bases. The CDR3 spans 15 residues. From germline, CDR1 is SEHNR and CDR2 FQNEAQ (reference sequence). Unmatched junction bases numbered 5, after V lost 1 base and J lost 2 bases. DNA of the CDR3: TGTGCCAGCAGCTTAGGGCGGGGGACTACCTACGAGCAGTACTTC. This codes for CASSLGRGTTYEQYF.

A note on this clone: Given a far larger clone just one base away, this is likely a sequencing read error. The chain is built from TRBV14 and TRBJ2-5, with D possibly being TRBD1 (6 bases). Germline-derived CDR1 and CDR2 are SGHDN and FVKESK. Trimming took 4 bases from V and 1 from J, leaving 7 bases between them. The CDR3 extends over 13 amino acids. In DNA, the CDR3 is TGTGCCAGCAGCCGACAGGTCCAAGAGACCCAGTACTTC. As protein: CASSRQVQETQYF.